What follows are 28 T cell receptor beta chains derived from one specimen sequenced in a study of T cell responses to AZD1222 COVID-19 vaccine. Clones were read by immunoSEQ multiplex PCR, and TCRdb kept only the in-frame ones, dropping some. The repertoire holds about 84,000 clones, with approximately 85% as singletons. Source: peripheral blood, taken 28 days after the second AZD1222 dose. These receptors were obtained from an adult who received the AZD1222 COVID-19 vaccine.

The chain links TRBV7-3 to TRBJ1-1; D is perhaps TRBD1 (6 bases). Trimming removed 4 bases at V and 1 base at J, with 22 bases between. The CDR3 is made up of 18 amino acids. Germline V gives CDR1 SGHTA, CDR2 FQGTGA. The DNA for the CDR3 is TGTGCCAGCAGCTCCCACCACAGGGAGGCAGGGTGGAACACTGAAGCTTTCTTT. Amino acids: CASSSHHREAGWNTEAFF.

This chain connects TRBV4-2 to TRBJ2-1; TRBD2 matches at 7 bases. Germline V gene lookup returns CDR1 LGHNA and CDR2 YNFKEQ. The CDR3 is 16 amino acids. The V segment lost 3 bases and the J segment 6 bases; nucleotides outside the gene matches: 11. CDR3 in DNA: TGTGCCAGCAGCCATACTAGCGTGGGTTCGGTCAATGAGCAGTTCTTC. It encodes CASSHTSVGSVNEQFF.

This chain joins TRBV11-3 and TRBJ1-1; perhaps TRBD1 as D (5 bases). Trimming shortened V by 0 bases and J by 5 bases, and 13 bases separated the two germline ends. The length of the CDR3 is 15 residues. Germline values: CDR1 SGHNT, CDR2 YENEEA. The CDR3 sequence: CASSLDRVPGTEAFF. CDR3 coding DNA: TGTGCCAGCAGCTTAGACAGGGTTCCGGGGACTGAAGCTTTCTTT.

CDR3 sequence: CASSAGVVGYTF. Here the CDR3 DNA reads TGTGCCAGCAGTGCGGGGGTGGTTGGCTACACCTTC. V gene TRBV2 combines with J gene TRBJ1-2; D may be TRBD1 (5 bases). The germline gives CDR1 SNHLY, CDR2 FYNNEI. This CDR3 comprises 12 residues. Trimming removed 4 bases from V and 7 bases from J, with 10 bases in between.

This CDR3 is CASTVIGEQFF. CDR3 DNA sequence: TGTGCCAGCACCGTAATTGGAGAGCAGTTCTTC. This chain connects TRBV7-2 to TRBJ2-1; D remains ambiguous. Germline V lookup: CDR1 SGHTA, CDR2 FQGNSA. The CDR3 runs to 11 residues. V dropped 7 bases and J dropped 10 bases, with 11 bases sitting between them.

V usage is TRBV6-2 or TRBV6-3 and J usage is TRBJ2-2; 7 nucleotides match TRBD1. Trimming cost V 4 bases and J 5 bases; bases outside gene matches: 7. Germline V gives CDR1 MNHEY, CDR2 SVGEGT. The CDR3 spans 15 residues. CDR3 residues: CASSLDRARTGELFF. Here the CDR3 DNA reads TGTGCCAGCAGTTTAGACAGGGCTCGGACCGGGGAGCTGTTTTTT.

This chain uses TRBV7-9 with TRBJ1-1, with a tentative D call TRBD1 (5 bases). The V end was cut by 1 base, the J end by 6 bases, with 12 bases between. CDR1 SEHNR and CDR2 FQNEAQ come from the germline V gene (reference sequence). CDR3 size: 14 residues. CDR3 region: CASSLGGARAEAFF. For the CDR3, the DNA is TGTGCCAGCAGCTTAGGCGGGGCGAGGGCTGAAGCTTTCTTT.

The chain recombines TRBV11-2 with TRBJ2-1, with 9 bases that match TRBD2. The trim removed 0 bases at V and 8 bases at J, leaving 8 bases unmatched. The V gene's germline CDR1 is SGHAT and CDR2 FQNNGV. There are 16 residues in the CDR3. CDR3 loop: CASSLEPLAGEYEQFF. CDR3 DNA sequence: TGTGCCAGCAGCTTAGAGCCCTTAGCGGGAGAATATGAGCAGTTCTTC.

V usage is TRBV28 and J usage is TRBJ1-2, with a weak D call TRBD1 (5 bases). The V end lost 1 base, the J end lost 4 bases, and 10 bases lay between the germline ends. This CDR3 has 14 amino acids. Germline loops: CDR1 MDHEN, CDR2 SYDVKM. CDR3 region: CASSLSSTVYGYTF. The CDR3 DNA reads TGTGCCAGCAGTTTATCCTCGACAGTCTATGGCTACACCTTC.

The chain carries TRBV4-1 and TRBJ2-7, with 13 nucleotides matching TRBD2. The V and J ends lost 3 bases and 2 bases, in that order; junction bases with no gene match: 4. The CDR3 runs 16 residues. The V gene's germline CDR1 is MGHRA and CDR2 YSYEKL. CDR3 coding DNA: TGCGCCAGCAGCCAGGGACTAGCGGGAATCGCCTACGAGCAGTACTTC. Protein sequence: CASSQGLAGIAYEQYF.

This chain joins TRBV15 and TRBJ2-5; D gene unclear. Looked up from germline, CDR1 is LNHNV and CDR2 is YYDKDF (reference sequence). The CDR3 extends over 14 amino acids. V lost 0 bases, J lost 5 bases, and 10 bases lay in between. CDR3 residues: CATSRDPGHETQYF. The CDR3 region has the DNA TGTGCCACCAGCAGAGATCCCGGGCACGAGACCCAGTACTTC.

J is TRBJ1-2 and V is TRBV20-1; D remains unclear. The CDR3 has 11 residues. Trimming pared 4 bases from V and 8 bases from J, leaving 11 bases between. Germline CDR1 reads DFQATT; CDR2 reads SNEGSKA (reference sequence). The CDR3 here is CSANDGLGYTF. The CDR3, as DNA: TGCAGTGCTAATGACGGACTCGGCTACACCTTC.

J is TRBJ2-5 and V is TRBV7-9; 7 bases map to TRBD2. The CDR3 spans 14 residues. CDR1 is SEHNR, CDR2 FQNEAQ, per germline (reference sequence). The V and J ends lost 6 bases and 1 base, in that order; junction bases with no gene match: 5. The CDR3 loop is CASRPGRGQETQYF. The CDR3 DNA sequence: TGTGCCAGCAGACCGGGGAGGGGCCAAGAGACCCAGTACTTC. Based on the CDR3 plus reference TRBV7-9 and TRBJ2-5, the full variable domain is DTGVSQNPRHKITKRGQNVTFRCDPISEHNRLYWYRQTLGQGPEFLTYFQNEAQLEKSRLLSDRFSAERPKGSFSTLEIQRTEQGDSAMYLCASRPGRGQETQYFGPGTRLLVL.

This clone was seen a single time. The genes are TRBV7-9 and TRBJ1-1; TRBD1 agrees at 10 bases. The CDR3 covers 15 residues. V dropped 4 bases and J dropped 1; count of bases not matched to a gene: 3. The germline V gene encodes CDR1 SEHNR and CDR2 FQNEAQ (reference sequence). CDR3 coding DNA: TGTGCCAGCAGCTCGAGACAGGGGGCGAACACTGAAGCTTTCTTT. Its protein is CASSSRQGANTEAFF.

This rearrangement joins TRBV11-2 to TRBJ1-2, with D unclear. CDR1 and CDR2 (germline): SGHAT, FQNNGV. This CDR3 has 12 amino acids. V gave up 5 bases and J gave up 12 bases, with 16 bases separating them. The CDR3 DNA reads as TGTGCCAGCAGCCTATTACCCGGGGTGGACACCTTC. Translated, it gives CASSLLPGVDTF. Filled out from reference TRBV11-2 and TRBJ1-2, the complete variable domain reads EAGVAQSPRYKIIEKRQSVAFWCNPISGHATLYWYQQILGQGPKLLIQFQNNGVVDDSQLPKDRFSAERLKGVDSTLKIQPAKLEDSAVYLCASSLLPGVDTFGSGTRLTVV.

The gene calls are TRBV7-2 and TRBJ2-5; a weak D match, TRBD2 (6 bases). Germline V gives CDR1 SGHTA, CDR2 FQGNSA. The V and J ends lost 3 bases and 5 bases respectively, with 19 bases between them. The length of the CDR3 is 16 residues. DNA for the CDR3: TGTGCCAGCAGCTTCGCCGTCGCGGAGGGGCAGGAGACCCAGTACTTC. Translating it yields CASSFAVAEGQETQYF.

The chain joins TRBV9 to TRBJ2-3; tentative D call: TRBD2 (5 bases). V was trimmed by 0 bases and J by 2 bases, leaving 10 bases between them. This CDR3 spans 15 amino acids. Germline assignment: CDR1 SGDLS and CDR2 YYNGEE. CDR3 nucleotides: TGTGCCAGCAGCGTAGTCCCGGGAAACACAGATACGCAGTATTTT. It yields the protein CASSVVPGNTDTQYF.

The chain is built from TRBV28 and TRBJ1-1; no firm D call. This CDR3 has 14 amino acids. Deletions cut 5 bases from V and 5 bases from J, with 15 bases between. Germline V CDR1 and CDR2: MDHEN, SYDVKM. CDR3 protein: CASSTPEGRTEAFF. The CDR3 DNA reads TGTGCCAGCAGTACGCCGGAGGGTAGGACTGAAGCTTTCTTT.

In the case of this clone: At one end, the junction sequence differs from germline, possibly due to a read error. The chain joins TRBV28 to TRBJ1-5; D is perhaps TRBD1 (5 bases). Per germline, CDR1 MDHEN and CDR2 SYDVKM. This CDR3 comprises 15 residues. This CDR3 reads CASSTGTQSTQPQHF. Here the CDR3 DNA reads TGTGCCAGCAGCACCGGGACGCAAAGCACTCAGCCCCAGCATTTT.

V is TRBV19 and J is TRBJ1-4; 8 bases agree with TRBD1. V was pared by 3 bases and J by 8 bases, with 5 bases of the junction left unmatched. CDR3 length: 14 amino acids. Germline-derived CDR1 and CDR2 are LNHDA and SQIVND (reference sequence). The CDR3 reads CASSIGQGAEKLFF. The CDR3 DNA is TGTGCCAGTAGTATTGGGCAGGGGGCCGAAAAACTGTTTTTT. The full variable domain, its missing parts supplied by reference TRBV19 and TRBJ1-4, is DGGITQSPKYLFRKEGQNVTLSCEQNLNHDAMYWYRQDPGQGLRLIYYSQIVNDFQKGDIAEGYSVSREKKESFPLTVTSAQKNPTAFYLCASSIGQGAEKLFFGSGTQLSVL.

The chain has TRBV19 and TRBJ1-1; possible D gene TRBD1, 5 bases. Trimming pared 1 base from V and 3 bases from J, leaving 15 bases between. Germline CDR1 LNHDA, CDR2 SQIVND (reference sequence). This CDR3 is 16 amino acids long. CDR3 amino acids: CASSIAGTFFYTEAFF. In DNA form, the CDR3 reads TGTGCCAGTAGTATAGCGGGGACTTTTTTCTACACTGAAGCTTTCTTT.

V is TRBV18 and J is TRBJ1-1, with 7 positions matching TRBD1. CDR1 and CDR2 (germline): KGHSH, LQKENI. CDR3 size: 16 residues. J gave up 0 bases and V 2 bases, and 6 bases lay outside the gene matches. The CDR3 coding sequence is TGTGCCAGCTCACCAATGGAGGGGGCTATGAACACTGAAGCTTTCTTT. It encodes CASSPMEGAMNTEAFF.

The rearrangement joins TRBV9 to TRBJ1-5, with D unclear. This CDR3 is 13 amino acids long. The V gene's germline CDR1 is SGDLS and CDR2 YYNGEE. The germline V and J ends were trimmed by 3 bases and 2 bases, with 6 bases remaining between them. The CDR3 coding sequence is TGTGCCAGCAGCGCGCAAGGCAATCAGCCCCAGCATTTT. This encodes CASSAQGNQPQHF.

This clone was seen only once. The junction departs from germline at one end; a sequencing error may be responsible. The sample has other DNA sequences that encode this CDR3 too. The CDR3: CASSVAGPSYNEQFF. CDR3 nucleotides: TGTGCCAGCAGTGTAGCGGGGCCCTCCTACAATGAGCAGTTCTTC. V is TRBV9 and J is TRBJ2-1, with 8 bases that match TRBD2. The CDR3 runs to 15 residues. The germline gives CDR1 SGDLS, CDR2 YYNGEE.

The rearrangement uses TRBV19 and TRBJ1-1; no reliable D call. This CDR3 is 14 amino acids long. The V gene's germline CDR1 is LNHDA and CDR2 SQIVND (reference sequence). Trimming took off 6 bases at V and 4 bases at J, with 15 bases between the two ends. The CDR3 DNA reads TGTGCCAGTAGGATGGACGGGATCAGCACTGAAGCTTTCTTT. Amino acid sequence: CASRMDGISTEAFF.

The rearrangement joins TRBV7-2 to TRBJ2-3; D unresolved. The CDR3 has 13 amino acids. Trimming took 1 base from V and 9 from J, leaving 11 bases between them. Germline V gene data show CDR1 as SGHTA and CDR2 as FQGNSA. This CDR3 reads CASSLGSLGTQYF. The CDR3 region has the DNA TGTGCCAGCAGCTTAGGGTCCCTTGGGACGCAGTATTTT.

The chain links TRBV6-6 to TRBJ2-1, with D perhaps TRBD1 (6 bases). The CDR3 is made up of 15 amino acids. From germline, CDR1 is MNHNY and CDR2 SVGAGI (reference sequence). The V gene lost 8 bases and the J gene lost 7 bases, with 21 bases spanning the gap. The CDR3 sequence: CASGLVAGAQNEQFF. CDR3 coding DNA: TGTGCCAGCGGCCTGGTTGCAGGGGCACAGAATGAGCAGTTCTTC.

The rearrangement uses TRBV6-2 or TRBV6-3 and TRBJ2-2; D uncertain. V lost 6 bases to trimming and J lost 4 bases, with 12 bases between them. Germline CDR1 and CDR2: MNHEY and SVGEGT. The CDR3 length is 14 residues. In DNA, the CDR3 is TGTGCCAGCAGCTGGCTACAAATCACCGGGGAGCTGTTTTTT. The encoded protein is CASSWLQITGELFF.